A single T cell receptor (beta chain) is shown here with its context. The data stem from a study of T cells in Graves' hyperthyroidism and ophthalmopathy. Germline CDR1 is SGHKS and CDR2 is YYEKEE (reference sequence). The germline V and J ends were trimmed by 0 bases and 2 bases, with 9 bases remaining between them. This CDR3 has 15 amino acids. There were TCR beta CDR3 regions amplified from RNA transcripts. RT-PCR in the first round (using the HTBI primer set) targeted the TCR CDR3. From the multiplex PCR reads, TCRdb called clonotypes with MiXCR, one entry per CDR3 protein. The data contain about 660,000 distinct CDR3 sequences, roughly 45% of them seen just once; the ten biggest clones take up 6.5% to 9%.

The source of this sequence is an adult man with Graves' disease, either hyperthyroidism or ophthalmopathy (not recorded which). Sequencing was done on a sample of peripheral blood or thyroid tissue (not recorded which). V usage is TRBV5-5 and J usage is TRBJ1-5, with no clear D. DNA for the CDR3: TGTGCCAGCAGCTTGGTGGGATGGGGCAATCAGCCCCAGCATTTT. Translating it yields CASSLVGWGNQPQHF.